Reported below is one TCR beta chain. Its antigen is still unknown. The entry originates in a study of cytomegalovirus exposure and HLA in healthy donors. Germline lookup yields CDR1 KGHSH and CDR2 LQKENI. Trimming left V 3 bases short and J 8 bases short, with 11 bases between. CDR3 length: 13 amino acids. The donors belonged to the approximately 130-subject validation cohort, separate from the approximately 700-subject first cohort. Study outcomes and limitations: Whilst most TCR sequences proved rare, a subset of public TCRs occurred across many donors. Among TCR beta chains, those listed as cytomegalovirus-associated numbered some 160.

The protocol was immunoSEQ multiplex PCR, while the TCRdb copy is restricted to in-frame clones and leaves out a portion. The table has over 150,000 clones, around nine tenths seen once. The TCR comes from a man aged 18 to 30 in good health and CMV-seropositive. What was sequenced was PBMCs. This rearrangement joins TRBV18 to TRBJ1-3; a possible D gene is TRBD1 (5 bases). This CDR3 reads CASSPGIGDTIYF. In DNA, the CDR3 is TGTGCCAGCTCACCTGGGATAGGGGACACCATATATTTT.